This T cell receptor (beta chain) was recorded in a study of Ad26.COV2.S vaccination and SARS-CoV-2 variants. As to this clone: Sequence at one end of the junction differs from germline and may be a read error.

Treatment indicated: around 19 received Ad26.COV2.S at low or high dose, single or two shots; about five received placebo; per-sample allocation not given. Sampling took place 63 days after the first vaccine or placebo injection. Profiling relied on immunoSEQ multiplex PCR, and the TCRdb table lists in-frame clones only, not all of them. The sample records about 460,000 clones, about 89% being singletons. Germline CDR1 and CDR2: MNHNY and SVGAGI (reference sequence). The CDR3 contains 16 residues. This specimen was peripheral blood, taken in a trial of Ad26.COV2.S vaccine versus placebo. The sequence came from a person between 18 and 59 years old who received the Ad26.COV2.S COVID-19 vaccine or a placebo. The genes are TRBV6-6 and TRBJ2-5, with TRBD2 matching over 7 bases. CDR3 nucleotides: TGTGCCAGCAGTTACGAAGTAGCGGGCAAAACGGAGACCCAATACTTC. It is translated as CASSYEVAGKTETQYF.